Presented here are 17 T cell receptor beta chains from one specimen sequenced in a study of blood T cell repertoires in COVID-19. Sequencing was performed with immunoSEQ multiplex PCR; in TCRdb, only in-frame clones are kept and a portion is missing. In the table there are just over 90,000 clones, roughly 85% of which are singletons. Sequenced material: peripheral blood. These receptors were collected from a human donor in a cohort sampled during active COVID-19.

V and J are TRBV14 and TRBJ2-3; 8 positions match TRBD1. Trimming cost V 5 bases and J 5 bases; bases outside gene matches: 12. CDR3 size: 16 residues. Germline V gene data show CDR1 as SGHDN and CDR2 as FVKESK. The CDR3 bases are TGTGCCAGCAGCGCAGGGGGCCTGCGCACAGTAGATACGCAGTATTTT. As protein: CASSAGGLRTVDTQYF.

The rearrangement links TRBV3-1 (or the pseudogene TRBV3-2) to TRBJ2-1; D not certain. The V end was cut by 3 bases, the J end by 0 bases, with 12 bases between. CDR1 and CDR2 (germline): LGHDT, YNNKEL (reference sequence). CDR3 length equals 16 residues. In DNA form, the CDR3 reads TGTGCCAGCAGCCACTCTACTTGGAGCTCCTACAATGAGCAGTTCTTC. The encoded protein is CASSHSTWSSYNEQFF.

The V and J genes are TRBV7-9 and TRBJ2-1; tentatively, D is TRBD1 (5 bases). With 1 base removed from V and 7 bases from J, the gap between germline ends came to 11 bases. This CDR3 region has 14 residues. Germline V gene sequence: CDR1 SEHNR, CDR2 FQNEAQ (reference sequence). The CDR3 bases are TGTGCCAGCAGCTTAGGTCAGGGCAATAATGAGCAGTTCTTC. Its translation: CASSLGQGNNEQFF.

The chain joins TRBV5-6 to TRBJ1-5; maybe TRBD1 (5 bases). CDR3 size: 17 residues. From germline, CDR1 is SGHDT and CDR2 YYEEEE. V lost 1 base to trimming and J lost 4 bases, with 18 bases between them. The CDR3 protein is CASSLRITGPQNQPQHF. The CDR3 coding sequence is TGTGCCAGCAGCTTGAGAATAACAGGCCCCCAAAATCAGCCCCAGCATTTT.

Of note for this clone: This specimen includes other DNA sequences encoding the same CDR3. V is TRBV2 and J is TRBJ1-6; TRBD1 agrees at 9 bases. The germline gives CDR1 SNHLY, CDR2 FYNNEI. The CDR3 spans 14 residues. V lost 6 bases to trimming and J lost 7 bases; unmatched junction nucleotides: 4. CDR3 DNA: TGTGCCAGCAGCGGAGACAGGGGGAATTCACCCCTCCACTTT. This encodes CASSGDRGNSPLHF.

The CDR3 bases are TGTGCCAGCCATTCGGCTAGCGTAAACACCGGGGAGCTGTTTTTT. Its protein is CASHSASVNTGELFF. This sequence joins TRBV7-9 and TRBJ2-2; possibly TRBD2 for D (6 bases). CDR1 and CDR2 (germline): SEHNR, FQNEAQ (reference sequence). Between the trimmed V and J ends, which lost 8 bases and 2 bases, there was a span of 15 bases. The CDR3 consists of 15 residues.

The CDR3 protein is CASSSRGQGVTEAFF. As DNA, the CDR3 is TGTGCCAGCAGTTCCCGAGGACAGGGAGTCACTGAAGCTTTCTTT. The rearrangement joins TRBV28 to TRBJ1-1, with 8 bases lining up with TRBD1. Germline loops: CDR1 MDHEN, CDR2 SYDVKM. This CDR3 contains 15 residues. The J segment lost 4 bases and the V segment lost 4 bases, leaving 8 bases of the junction unmatched.

This chain connects TRBV7-2 to TRBJ1-4, with unresolved D. V was clipped by 2 bases and J by 5 bases, with 9 bases between them. This CDR3 contains 14 residues. Germline CDR1 and CDR2: SGHTA and FQGNSA. For the CDR3, the DNA is TGTGCCAGCAGCTTAAGGCCAGGAAATGAAAAACTGTTTTTT. This gives the protein CASSLRPGNEKLFF.

The rearrangement links TRBV5-1 to TRBJ2-2; D is perhaps TRBD1 (5 bases). Trimming took 3 bases from V and 10 from J, leaving 16 bases between them. The CDR3 extends over 14 amino acids. Germline CDR1 is SGHRS and CDR2 is YFSETQ. CDR3 nucleotides: TGCGCCAGCAGCTGGACACCTACCTCCGCGGAGCTGTTTTTT. Protein: CASSWTPTSAELFF.

Relative to its sample, this clone is medium-sized. One end of the junction fails to match germline, which may point to a read error. This chain's CDR3 is CASTLDSGREQYF. CDR3 DNA sequence: TGTGCCAGCACCTTGGACAGTGGCCGGGAGCAGTACTTC. This chain joins TRBV5-5 and TRBJ2-7, with D possibly TRBD1 on 6 matching bases. The CDR3 covers 13 residues. Germline V CDR1 and CDR2: SGHKS, YYEKEE (reference sequence). The variable domain in full, completed from reference TRBV5-5 and TRBJ2-7, reads DAGVTQSPTHLIKTRGQQVTLRCSPISGHKSVSWYQQVLGQGPQFIFQYYEKEERGRGNFPDRFSARQFPNYSSELNVNALLLGDSALYLCASTLDSGREQYFGPGTRLTVT.

The chain links TRBV28 to TRBJ2-1; TRBD2 matches 7 bases. The CDR3 is 16 amino acids. Germline loops: CDR1 MDHEN, CDR2 SYDVKM. V lost 2 bases, J lost 8 bases, and 12 bases stayed unmatched. The CDR3 protein is CASSLNGLGVEDEQFF. The CDR3 region has the DNA TGTGCCAGCAGTTTAAATGGACTAGGAGTTGAGGATGAGCAGTTCTTC.

This clone was seen once. V usage is TRBV6-5 and J usage is TRBJ1-1; 10 bases line up with TRBD1. V was pared by 5 bases and J by 6 bases, with 9 bases of the junction left unmatched. The length of the CDR3 is 15 residues. Germline CDR1 reads MNHEY; CDR2 reads SVGAGI. The CDR3 protein is CASSLWDRGRAEAFF. The CDR3 bases are TGTGCCAGCAGTCTTTGGGACAGGGGTAGGGCTGAAGCTTTCTTT.

The chain recombines TRBV11-3 with TRBJ2-7; perhaps TRBD2 as D (6 bases). Germline CDR1 and CDR2: SGHNT and YENEEA. Trimming left V 4 bases short and J 2 bases short, with 21 bases between. This CDR3 is 17 amino acids long. The CDR3 loop is CASSSINDRGGTYEQYF. The CDR3 DNA reads TGTGCCAGCAGCTCTATAAACGACCGGGGAGGAACCTACGAGCAGTACTTC.

V is TRBV6-5 and J is TRBJ2-2; perhaps TRBD1 as D (6 bases). This CDR3 contains 15 residues. Germline V lookup: CDR1 MNHEY, CDR2 SVGAGI. The ends were cut back, 5 bases at V and 7 bases at J, with 17 bases in the middle. CDR3 sequence (DNA): TGTGCCAGCAGTCACAGGGATCCTACATACGGGGAGCTGTTTTTT. Protein: CASSHRDPTYGELFF.

The CDR3 sequence: CASSQESGLRGDTQYF. CDR3 coding DNA: TGCGCCAGCAGCCAAGAAAGCGGCCTCAGGGGAGATACGCAGTATTTT. This chain joins TRBV4-1 and TRBJ2-3, with a tentative D call TRBD1 (6 bases). The germline V gene encodes CDR1 MGHRA and CDR2 YSYEKL. This CDR3 contains 16 residues. V lost 0 bases to trimming and J lost 5 bases, with 15 bases between them.

This clone was seen a few times. The chain couples TRBV7-9 to TRBJ2-7, with D possibly TRBD2 on 6 matching bases. Deletions cut 1 base from V and 6 bases from J, with 13 bases between. The length of the CDR3 is 14 residues. In germline, CDR1 is SEHNR, CDR2 FQNEAQ (reference sequence). The CDR3 reads CASSLGGRSLEQYF. The CDR3 DNA reads as TGTGCCAGCAGCTTAGGTGGGAGGTCCCTCGAGCAGTACTTC. Using reference TRBV7-9 and TRBJ2-7 for the parts outside the CDR3, the full variable domain is DTGVSQNPRHKITKRGQNVTFRCDPISEHNRLYWYRQTLGQGPEFLTYFQNEAQLEKSRLLSDRFSAERPKGSFSTLEIQRTEQGDSAMYLCASSLGGRSLEQYFGPGTRLTVT.

The sample holds one count of this clone. The J gene is TRBJ1-4, the V gene TRBV2; no definite D call. The CDR3 length is 14 residues. Germline CDR1 is SNHLY and CDR2 is FYNNEI. V gave up 2 bases and J gave up 4 bases, with 8 bases separating them. The CDR3 DNA reads TGTGCCAGCAGTGAATGGGGAGTTAATGAAAAACTGTTTTTT. This encodes CASSEWGVNEKLFF.